A single sample is the source of the 10 T cell receptor beta chains below, sequenced in a study of blood T cell repertoires in COVID-19. TCRdb keeps only in-frame clones here, not all; method: immunoSEQ multiplex PCR. The sample consists of about 280,000 clones, approximately 85% of them appearing once. The source material was peripheral blood. The receptors originated from a middle-aged man with active or convalescent COVID-19.

V gene TRBV5-1 combines with J gene TRBJ2-3, with D hard to call. Trimming shortened V by 0 bases and J by 6 bases, and 11 bases separated the two germline ends. Germline assignment: CDR1 SGHRS and CDR2 YFSETQ. The CDR3 spans 14 residues. CDR3 DNA: TGCGCCAGCAGCTTGGCAAAACCACGGGATACGCAGTATTTT. This gives the protein CASSLAKPRDTQYF.

The rearrangement uses TRBV30 and TRBJ1-5, with 9 bases fitting TRBD1. The CDR3 has 13 amino acids. From germline, CDR1 is GTSNPN and CDR2 SVGIG (reference sequence). Trimming took 6 bases from V and 1 from J; bases not matched to a gene: 1. The CDR3 loop reads CACGQGSNQPQHF. CDR3 coding DNA: TGTGCCTGTGGACAGGGGAGCAATCAGCCCCAGCATTTT.

The chain carries TRBV18 and TRBJ1-2; 9 nucleotides line up with TRBD1. With V trimmed by 2 bases and J by 6 bases, 4 bases remained unmatched. Germline V CDR1 and CDR2: KGHSH, LQKENI. CDR3 size: 14 residues. The CDR3 protein is CASSPDGTGNGYTF. For the CDR3, the DNA is TGTGCCAGCTCACCAGATGGGACAGGGAATGGCTACACCTTC.

V and J are TRBV11-2 and TRBJ1-6, with 7 bases matching TRBD1. This CDR3 has 14 amino acids. Germline V gene data show CDR1 as SGHAT and CDR2 as FQNNGV. V dropped 6 bases and J dropped 9; count of bases not matched to a gene: 8. This CDR3 is CASRLTGELSPLHF. The CDR3 DNA reads as TGTGCCAGCAGGCTTACAGGGGAGCTTTCACCCCTCCACTTT. The full variable domain, in which reference TRBV11-2 and TRBJ1-6 provide the parts outside the CDR3, is EAGVAQSPRYKIIEKRQSVAFWCNPISGHATLYWYQQILGQGPKLLIQFQNNGVVDDSQLPKDRFSAERLKGVDSTLKIQPAKLEDSAVYLCASRLTGELSPLHFGNGTRLTVT.

The chain combines TRBV4-1 with TRBJ2-5; 11 bases are shared with TRBD2. V lost 3 bases to trimming and J lost 4 bases; unmatched junction nucleotides: 13. This CDR3 comprises 18 residues. Germline values: CDR1 MGHRA, CDR2 YSYEKL. The CDR3 spells CASSQGSGRLAGGETQYF. The CDR3 coding sequence is TGCGCCAGCAGCCAGGGGAGTGGAAGGCTAGCGGGAGGAGAGACCCAGTACTTC.

This sequence joins TRBV27 and TRBJ2-5; 8 nucleotides align to TRBD1. The CDR3 extends over 14 amino acids. Germline V gives CDR1 MNHEY, CDR2 SMNVEV (reference sequence). V lost 6 bases and J lost 2; bases outside the gene matches: 5. The CDR3 sequence: CASRGRDRQETQYF. CDR3 coding DNA: TGTGCCAGCAGGGGGCGGGACAGGCAAGAGACCCAGTACTTC.

The CDR3 DNA sequence: TGTGCCAGCAGCTTGAGGCCTAGCTCCTATAATTCACCCCTCCACTTT. Its protein product is CASSLRPSSYNSPLHF. This chain links TRBV5-6 with TRBJ1-6, with D unresolved. Per the germline V gene, CDR1 is SGHDT and CDR2 is YYEEEE. V was shortened by 1 base and J by 0 bases, with 8 bases between the two germline ends. The CDR3 extends over 16 amino acids.

The DNA for the CDR3 is TGTGCCAGTAGTACCATCGGACAGCGCTATAGCAATCAGCCCCAGCATTTT. Its protein is CASSTIGQRYSNQPQHF. The chain recombines TRBV19 with TRBJ1-5; TRBD1 is a possible D gene (6 bases). CDR3 size: 17 residues. Germline CDR1 LNHDA, CDR2 SQIVND (reference sequence). V was pared by 4 bases and J by 0 bases, with 16 bases between.

This clone has a handful of counts. The V call is TRBV30, the J call TRBJ1-5, with a tentative D call TRBD1 (6 bases). This CDR3 has 16 residues. CDR1 and CDR2 from the germline V gene are GTSNPN and SVGIG (reference sequence). Trimming left V 0 bases short and J 3 bases short, with 15 bases between. This chain's CDR3 is CAWSVPETGPNQPQHF. The CDR3 DNA follows: TGTGCCTGGAGTGTACCCGAGACAGGTCCCAATCAGCCCCAGCATTTT.

The chain employs TRBV29-1 and TRBJ2-2; 9 bases are shared with TRBD1. This CDR3 has 12 residues. V shed 4 bases and J 7 bases; nucleotides not matched to a gene: 1. Germline CDR1 SQVTM, CDR2 ANQGSEA. The CDR3 reads CSVGQGGGELFF. In DNA form, the CDR3 reads TGCAGCGTTGGACAGGGGGGCGGGGAGCTGTTTTTT.